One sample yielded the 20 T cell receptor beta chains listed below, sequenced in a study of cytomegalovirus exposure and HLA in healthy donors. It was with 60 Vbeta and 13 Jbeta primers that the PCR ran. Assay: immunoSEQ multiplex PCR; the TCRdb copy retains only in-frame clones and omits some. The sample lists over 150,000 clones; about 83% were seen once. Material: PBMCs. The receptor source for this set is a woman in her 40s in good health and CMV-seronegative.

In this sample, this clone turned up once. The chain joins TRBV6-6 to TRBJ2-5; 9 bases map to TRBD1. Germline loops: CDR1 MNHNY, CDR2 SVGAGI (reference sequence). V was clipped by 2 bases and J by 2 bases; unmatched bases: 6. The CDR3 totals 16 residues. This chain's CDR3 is CASSYGGQGIQETQYF. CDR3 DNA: TGTGCCAGCAGTTACGGAGGACAGGGGATTCAAGAGACCCAGTACTTC.

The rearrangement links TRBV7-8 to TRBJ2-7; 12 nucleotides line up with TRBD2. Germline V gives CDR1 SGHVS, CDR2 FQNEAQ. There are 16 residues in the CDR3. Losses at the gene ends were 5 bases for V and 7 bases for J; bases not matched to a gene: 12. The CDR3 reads CASSNRGLAGLKEQYF. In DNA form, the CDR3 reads TGTGCCAGCAGCAATAGGGGACTAGCGGGTCTGAAGGAGCAGTACTTC.

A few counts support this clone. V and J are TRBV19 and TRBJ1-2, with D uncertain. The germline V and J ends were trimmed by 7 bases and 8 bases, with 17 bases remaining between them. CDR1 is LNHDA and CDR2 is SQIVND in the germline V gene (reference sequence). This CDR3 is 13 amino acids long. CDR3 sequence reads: CASIAGARGGYTF. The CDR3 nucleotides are TGTGCCAGTATAGCGGGCGCGAGAGGAGGCTACACCTTC.

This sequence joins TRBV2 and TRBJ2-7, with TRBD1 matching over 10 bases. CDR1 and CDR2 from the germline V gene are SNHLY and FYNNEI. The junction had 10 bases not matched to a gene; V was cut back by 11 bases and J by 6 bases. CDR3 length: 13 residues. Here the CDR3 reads CAGNRDRGSEQYF. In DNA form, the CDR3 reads TGTGCCGGTAACCGGGACAGGGGCTCCGAGCAGTACTTC.

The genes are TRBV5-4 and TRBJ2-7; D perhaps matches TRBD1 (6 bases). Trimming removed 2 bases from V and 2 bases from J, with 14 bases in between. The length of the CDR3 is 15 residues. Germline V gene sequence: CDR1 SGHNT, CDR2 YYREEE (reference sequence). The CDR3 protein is CASSLQGRSPYEQYF. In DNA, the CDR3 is TGTGCCAGCAGCTTACAGGGAAGGTCCCCCTACGAGCAGTACTTC.

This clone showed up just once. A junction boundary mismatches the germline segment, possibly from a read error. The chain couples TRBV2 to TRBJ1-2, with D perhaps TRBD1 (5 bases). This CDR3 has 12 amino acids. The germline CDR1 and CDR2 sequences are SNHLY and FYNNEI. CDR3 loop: CAGGPGERTFAF. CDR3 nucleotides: TGTGCCGGCGGGCCGGGGGAAAGAACGTTCGCCTTC.

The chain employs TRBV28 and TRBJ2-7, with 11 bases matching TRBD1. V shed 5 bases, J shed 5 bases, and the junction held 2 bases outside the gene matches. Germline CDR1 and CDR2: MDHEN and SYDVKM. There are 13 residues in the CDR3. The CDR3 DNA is TGTGCCAGCAGTAGGACAGGGGGCGACGAGCAGTACTTC. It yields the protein CASSRTGGDEQYF.

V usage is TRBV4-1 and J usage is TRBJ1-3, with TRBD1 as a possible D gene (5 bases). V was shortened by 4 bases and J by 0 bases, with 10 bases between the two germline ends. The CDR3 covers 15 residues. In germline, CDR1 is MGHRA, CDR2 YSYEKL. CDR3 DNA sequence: TGCGCCAGCAGCCTACAGGTCTACTCTGGAAACACCATATATTTT. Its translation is CASSLQVYSGNTIYF.

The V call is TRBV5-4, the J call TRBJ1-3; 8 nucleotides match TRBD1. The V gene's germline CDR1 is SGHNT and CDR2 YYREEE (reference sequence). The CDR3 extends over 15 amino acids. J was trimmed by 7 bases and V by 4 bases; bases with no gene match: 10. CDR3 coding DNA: TGTGCCAGCAGCGGAACTCAGGGGGCGGGGAACACCATATATTTT. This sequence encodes CASSGTQGAGNTIYF. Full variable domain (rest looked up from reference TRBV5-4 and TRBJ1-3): ETGVTQSPTHLIKTRGQQVTLRCSSQSGHNTVSWYQQALGQGPQFIFQYYREEENGRGNFPPRFSGLQFPNYSSELNVNALELDDSALYLCASSGTQGAGNTIYFGEGSWLTVV.

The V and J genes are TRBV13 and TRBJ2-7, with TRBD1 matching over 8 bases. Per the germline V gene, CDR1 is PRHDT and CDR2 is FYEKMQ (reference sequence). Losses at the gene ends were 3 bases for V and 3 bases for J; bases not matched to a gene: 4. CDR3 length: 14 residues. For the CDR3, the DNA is TGTGCCAGCAGCTTCCTAGGACAGGGCTACGAGCAGTACTTC. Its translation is CASSFLGQGYEQYF.

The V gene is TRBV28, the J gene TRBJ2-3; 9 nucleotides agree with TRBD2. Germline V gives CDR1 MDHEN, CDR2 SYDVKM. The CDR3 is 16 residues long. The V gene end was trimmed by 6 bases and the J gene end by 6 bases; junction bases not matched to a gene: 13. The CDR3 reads CASSLLAGPQQDTQYF. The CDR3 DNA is TGTGCCAGCAGCCTTCTAGCGGGGCCCCAGCAGGATACGCAGTATTTT. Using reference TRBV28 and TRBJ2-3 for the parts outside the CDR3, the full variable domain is DVKVTQSSRYLVKRTGEKVFLECVQDMDHENMFWYRQDPGLGLRLIYFSYDVKMKEKGDIPEGYSVSREKKERFSLILESASTNQTSMYLCASSLLAGPQQDTQYFGPGTRLTVL.

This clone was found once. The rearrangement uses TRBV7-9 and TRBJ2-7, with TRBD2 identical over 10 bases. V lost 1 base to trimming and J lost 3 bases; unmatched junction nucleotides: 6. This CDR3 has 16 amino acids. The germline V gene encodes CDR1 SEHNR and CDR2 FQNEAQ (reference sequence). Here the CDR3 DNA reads TGTGCCAGCAGCTTAGAACTAGCGGGACGGTACTACGAGCAGTACTTC. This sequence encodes CASSLELAGRYYEQYF.

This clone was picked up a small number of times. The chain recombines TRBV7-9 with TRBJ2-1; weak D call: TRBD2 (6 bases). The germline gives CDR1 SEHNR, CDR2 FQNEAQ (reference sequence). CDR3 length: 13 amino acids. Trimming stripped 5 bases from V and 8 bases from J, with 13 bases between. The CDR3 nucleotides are TGTGCCAGCAGCATGACTAGTTACGATGAGCAGTTCTTC. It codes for CASSMTSYDEQFF. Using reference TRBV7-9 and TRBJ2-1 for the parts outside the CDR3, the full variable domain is DTGVSQNPRHKITKRGQNVTFRCDPISEHNRLYWYRQTLGQGPEFLTYFQNEAQLEKSRLLSDRFSAERPKGSFSTLEIQRTEQGDSAMYLCASSMTSYDEQFFGPGTRLTVL.

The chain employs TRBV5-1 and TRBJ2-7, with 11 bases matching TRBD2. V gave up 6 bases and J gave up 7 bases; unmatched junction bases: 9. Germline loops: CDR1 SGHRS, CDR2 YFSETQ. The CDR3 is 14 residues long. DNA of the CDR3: TGCGCCAGCAAAGAGACTAGCGGGGTGTATGAGCAGTACTTC. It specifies CASKETSGVYEQYF.

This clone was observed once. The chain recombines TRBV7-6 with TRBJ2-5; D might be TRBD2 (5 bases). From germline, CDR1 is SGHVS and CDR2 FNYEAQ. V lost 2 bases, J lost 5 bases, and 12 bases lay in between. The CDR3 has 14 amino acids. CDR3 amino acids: CASSLLRGRETQYF. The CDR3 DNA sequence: TGTGCCAGCAGCTTACTAAGAGGGCGGGAGACCCAGTACTTC. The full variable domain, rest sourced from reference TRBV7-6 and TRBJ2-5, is GAGVSQSPRYKVTKRGQDVALRCDPISGHVSLYWYRQALGQGPEFLTYFNYEAQQDKSGLPNDRFSAERPEGSISTLTIQRTEQRDSAMYRCASSLLRGRETQYFGPGTRLLVL.

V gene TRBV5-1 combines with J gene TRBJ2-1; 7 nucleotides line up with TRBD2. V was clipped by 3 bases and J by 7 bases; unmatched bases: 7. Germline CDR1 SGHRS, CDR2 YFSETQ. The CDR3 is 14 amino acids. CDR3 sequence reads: CASSSGGGRNEQFF. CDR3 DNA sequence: TGCGCCAGCAGCTCTGGGGGAGGGCGAAATGAGCAGTTCTTC.

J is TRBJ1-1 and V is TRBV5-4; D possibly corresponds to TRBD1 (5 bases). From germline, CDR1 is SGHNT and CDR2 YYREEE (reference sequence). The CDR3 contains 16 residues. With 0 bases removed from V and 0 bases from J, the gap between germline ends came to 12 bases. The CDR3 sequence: CASSLAIGRVNTEAFF. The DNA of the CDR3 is TGTGCCAGCAGCTTGGCCATTGGCAGGGTGAACACTGAAGCTTTCTTT.

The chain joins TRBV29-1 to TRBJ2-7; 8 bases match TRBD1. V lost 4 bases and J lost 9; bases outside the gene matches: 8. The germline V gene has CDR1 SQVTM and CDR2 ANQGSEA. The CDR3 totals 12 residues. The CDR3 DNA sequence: TGCAGCGTTGCATGGACAGGGTCGGGGCAGTACTTC. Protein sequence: CSVAWTGSGQYF.

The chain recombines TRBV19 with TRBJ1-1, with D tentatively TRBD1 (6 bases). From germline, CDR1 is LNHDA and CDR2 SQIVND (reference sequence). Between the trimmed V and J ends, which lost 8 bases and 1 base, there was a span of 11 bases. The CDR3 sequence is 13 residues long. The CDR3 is CASSGQRNTEAFF. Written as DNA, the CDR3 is TGTGCCAGTTCGGGACAAAGGAACACTGAAGCTTTCTTT.

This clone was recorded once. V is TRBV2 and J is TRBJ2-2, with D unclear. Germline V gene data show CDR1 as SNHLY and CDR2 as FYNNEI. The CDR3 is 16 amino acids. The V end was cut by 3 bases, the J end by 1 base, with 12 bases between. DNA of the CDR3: TGTGCCAGCAGTGATCAGGCACAGATGAACACCGGGGAGCTGTTTTTT. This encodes CASSDQAQMNTGELFF.